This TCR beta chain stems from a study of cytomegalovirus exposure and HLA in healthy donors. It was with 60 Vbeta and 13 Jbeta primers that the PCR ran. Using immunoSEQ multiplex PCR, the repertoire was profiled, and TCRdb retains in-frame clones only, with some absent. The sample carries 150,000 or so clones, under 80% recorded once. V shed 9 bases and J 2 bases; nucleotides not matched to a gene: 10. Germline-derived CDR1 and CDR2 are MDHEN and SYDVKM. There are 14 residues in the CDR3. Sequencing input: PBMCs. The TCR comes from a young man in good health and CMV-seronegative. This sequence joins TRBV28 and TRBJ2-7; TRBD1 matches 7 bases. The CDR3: CASSLQGLAYEQYF. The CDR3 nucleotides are TGTGCCAGTTCCCTACAGGGGCTAGCCTACGAGCAGTACTTC.